This T cell receptor (beta chain) appears in the sequencing data of a study of T cells in Graves' hyperthyroidism and ophthalmopathy (dated by TCRdb to about 2019). A note on the overall study: Peripheral blood samples were taken at initial diagnosis, before any treatment was given. A discovery cohort of approximately 100 patients, approximately 45 with Graves' ophthalmopathy and approximately 55 with stable Graves' hyperthyroidism, was used to find distinguishing TCR V-J signatures. Prospective prediction of ophthalmopathy was tested in an independent validation cohort of approximately 18 hyperthyroidism patients and 17 patients who later progressed to ophthalmopathy. The 100 or so discovery patients were randomly split 7:3 into training and test sets. In about 6 Graves' hyperthyroidism patients, the study also compared T-cell repertoires from thyroid tissue with T-cell repertoires from blood. Following sampling, methimazole starting at 30 mg daily was given to hyperthyroidism patients, and high-dose intravenous methylprednisolone was given to ophthalmopathy patients. The paper reports TCR Vbeta CDR3 sequencing of 130 to 150 peripheral blood samples: around 41 ophthalmopathy, approximately 74 hyperthyroidism and around 17 progressor patients.

The paper's findings and limits, for the study overall: In validation, the model predicted progression to ophthalmopathy with approximately 71% sensitivity and roughly 75% specificity, a median of about 6.7 months before onset. Blood samples also contained most of the expanded thyroid clonotypes (frequency above 0.001), which suggests that blood repertoires may reflect thyroid immune responses. No statistical method was used to fix the sample size in advance, and group allocation was not hidden from the investigators. A model built on a 13 V-J signature distinguished ophthalmopathy from stable hyperthyroidism, reaching roughly 88% sensitivity and approximately 83% specificity in cross-validation and 80%/75% in testing.

A patient counted as having stable Graves' hyperthyroidism if no progression to ophthalmopathy occurred over 18 months of follow-up. Hyperthyroidism patients were newly diagnosed, with disease duration under 2 months, and aged 18 to 65 years. The study excluded patients with uncontrolled infections, other autoimmune diseases, pregnancy or lactation. Clinical symptoms, serum thyroxine and TRAb, thyroid ultrasound, and orbital computed tomography formed the basis for the diagnoses. PBMCs were separated from approximately 10 ml of fresh peripheral blood using Ficoll-Paque density gradient centrifugation. Trizol reagent was used to extract total RNA, and RNA quality was then checked on an Agilent 2100 Bioanalyzer. Comments on this clonotype: Its antigen specificity is not known. Per-base qualities were not stored, and no clone one base away is much larger.

CDR1 and CDR2 are drawn from the germline V gene (reference sequence): LNHDA, SQIVND. The cysteine opens and the phenylalanine closes a CDR3 of 19 amino acids. Of all the DNA, just the CDR3 is kept, 57 bases in frame from base 1. Relative to germline, V is 3 bases shorter and J is 4 bases shorter, with 25 bases between their ends. The TCR beta CDR3 regions were amplified from RNA transcripts. The TCR CDR3 was subjected to a first round of RT-PCR using the HTBI primer set and the Qiagen OneStep RT-PCR kit. Libraries were constructed in a second round of multiplex PCR, after which size selection and purification were carried out. The libraries were sequenced on an Illumina HiSeq2000 using paired-end 100 bp reads. The paper's data handling went like this. SOAPnuke was used to process the raw data, removing reads that contained adapters or uncalled bases, had a mean Phred below 15, or lacked an exact match to the constant primer or identifier. High-quality paired reads were merged using COPE v1.2.5, and each unique nucleotide sequence was defined as a clonotype. MiTCR v1.1 was used to align the clonotypes against IMGT TRBV, TRBD and TRBJ reference segments. The analysis was restricted to V-J combinations with a frequency above 0.0001, which together covered over 99% of the repertoires. The TCS score was defined as the ratio of F50 (clonal expansion) to E x V (chaos), calculated using BLOSUM62-based TCRdist between CDR3 peptides within each V-J. Welch's t-statistics and random forest reduced around 510 V-J features to 10 to 15, which were used in a naive Bayes classifier (R e1071). TCRdb redid the processing of the public reads, applying fastp at Q25 and MiXCR, and retained in-frame beta chains. Identical CDR3 protein sequences are pooled into one entry, listed with their most common genes and DNA. In this record, the V and J calls reflect TCRdb's handling and not the investigators' own analysis. This sample gives under 450,000 distinct CDR3 sequences in total; around a sixth of them show up just once. The ten largest account for roughly 8% of the sample.

The sequence links TRBV19 to TRBJ2-1; TRBD2 is possibly the D segment (8 matching bases). Input material: blood. The clonotype comes from a woman aged 18 to 35 with Graves' hyperthyroidism. CDR3 reads: CASSIERGRLAGSYNEQFF. The nucleotide sequence is TGTGCCAGTAGTATTGAAAGGGGGCGGCTAGCGGGCTCTTACAATGAGCAGTTCTTC.